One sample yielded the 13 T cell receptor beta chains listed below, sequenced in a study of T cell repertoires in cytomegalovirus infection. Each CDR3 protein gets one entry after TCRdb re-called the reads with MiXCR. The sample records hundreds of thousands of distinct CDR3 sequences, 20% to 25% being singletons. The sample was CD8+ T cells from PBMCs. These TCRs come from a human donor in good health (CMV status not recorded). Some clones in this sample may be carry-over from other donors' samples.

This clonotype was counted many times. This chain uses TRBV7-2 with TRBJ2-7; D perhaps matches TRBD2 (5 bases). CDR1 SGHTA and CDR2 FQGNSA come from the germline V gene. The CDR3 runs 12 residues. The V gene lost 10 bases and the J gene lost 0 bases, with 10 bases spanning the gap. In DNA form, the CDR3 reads TGTGCCATCCTGGGAGACTCCTACGAGCAGTACTTC. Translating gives CAILGDSYEQYF.

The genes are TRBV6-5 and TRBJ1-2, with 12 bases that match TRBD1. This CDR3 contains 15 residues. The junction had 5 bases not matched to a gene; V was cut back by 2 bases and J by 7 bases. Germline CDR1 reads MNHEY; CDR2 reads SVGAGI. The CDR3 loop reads CASSYPGQGASGYTF. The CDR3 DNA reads TGTGCCAGCAGTTACCCGGGACAGGGGGCATCTGGCTACACCTTC.

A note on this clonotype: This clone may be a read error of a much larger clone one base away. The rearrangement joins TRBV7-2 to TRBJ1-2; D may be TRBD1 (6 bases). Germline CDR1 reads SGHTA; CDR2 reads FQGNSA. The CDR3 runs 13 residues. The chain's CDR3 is CASSYLGGYGYIF. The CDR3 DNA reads TGTGCCAGCAGCTACTTGGGGGGCTATGGCTACATCTTC.

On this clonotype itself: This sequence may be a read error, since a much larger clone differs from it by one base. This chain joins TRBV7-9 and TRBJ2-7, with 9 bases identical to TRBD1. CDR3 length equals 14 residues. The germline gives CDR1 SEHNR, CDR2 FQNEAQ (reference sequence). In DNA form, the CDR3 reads TGTACCAGCAGACCCAGACAGGGGGACTACGAGCAGTACTTC. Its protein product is CTSRPRQGDYEQYF. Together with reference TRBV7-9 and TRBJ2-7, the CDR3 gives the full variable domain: DTGVSQNPRHKITKRGQNVTFRCDPISEHNRLYWYRQTLGQGPEFLTYFQNEAQLEKSRLLSDRFSAERPKGSFSTLEIQRTEQGDSAMYLCTSRPRQGDYEQYFGPGTRLTVT.

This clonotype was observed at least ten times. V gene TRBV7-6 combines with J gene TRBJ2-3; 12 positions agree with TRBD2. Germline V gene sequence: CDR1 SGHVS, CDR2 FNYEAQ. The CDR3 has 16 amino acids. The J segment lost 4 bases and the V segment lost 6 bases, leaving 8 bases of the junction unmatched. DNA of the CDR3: TGTGCCAGCAGTTCTCAGACTAGCGGGGGTTCAGATACGCAGTATTTT. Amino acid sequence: CASSSQTSGGSDTQYF.

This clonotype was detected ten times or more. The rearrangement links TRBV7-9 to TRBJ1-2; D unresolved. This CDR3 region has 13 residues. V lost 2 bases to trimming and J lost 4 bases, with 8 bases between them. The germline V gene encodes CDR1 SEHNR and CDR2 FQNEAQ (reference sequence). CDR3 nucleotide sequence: TGTGCCAGCAGCTTATCCGGGTTCTATGGCTACACCTTC. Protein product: CASSLSGFYGYTF.

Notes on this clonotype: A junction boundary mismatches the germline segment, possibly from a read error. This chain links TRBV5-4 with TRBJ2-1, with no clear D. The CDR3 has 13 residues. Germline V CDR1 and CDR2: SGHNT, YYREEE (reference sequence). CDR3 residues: CVSSHDSYNEQFF. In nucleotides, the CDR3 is TGTGTCAGCAGCCACGACTCCTACAATGAGCAGTTCTTC. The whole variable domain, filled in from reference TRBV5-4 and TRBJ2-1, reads ETGVTQSPTHLIKTRGQQVTLRCSSQSGHNTVSWYQQALGQGPQFIFQYYREEENGRGNFPPRFSGLQFPNYSSELNVNALELDDSALYLCVSSHDSYNEQFFGPGTRLTVL.

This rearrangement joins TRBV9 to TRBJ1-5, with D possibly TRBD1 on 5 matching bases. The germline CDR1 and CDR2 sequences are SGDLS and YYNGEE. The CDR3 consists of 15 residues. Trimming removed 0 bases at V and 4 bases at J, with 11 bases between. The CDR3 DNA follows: TGTGCCAGCAGCGTAGGGGACTCCCCAAATCAGCCCCAGCATTTT. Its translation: CASSVGDSPNQPQHF.

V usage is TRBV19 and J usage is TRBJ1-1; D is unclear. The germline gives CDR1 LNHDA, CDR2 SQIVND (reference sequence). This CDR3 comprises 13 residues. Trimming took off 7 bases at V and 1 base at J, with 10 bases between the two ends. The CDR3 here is CASIWEQNTEAFF. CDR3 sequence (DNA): TGTGCCAGTATTTGGGAACAGAACACTGAAGCTTTCTTT.

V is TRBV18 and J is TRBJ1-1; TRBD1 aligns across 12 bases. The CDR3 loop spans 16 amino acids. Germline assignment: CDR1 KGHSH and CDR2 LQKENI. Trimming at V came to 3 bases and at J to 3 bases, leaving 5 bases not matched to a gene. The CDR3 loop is CASSPGTGGVYTEAFF. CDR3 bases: TGTGCCAGCTCACCCGGGACAGGGGGCGTTTACACTGAAGCTTTCTTT.

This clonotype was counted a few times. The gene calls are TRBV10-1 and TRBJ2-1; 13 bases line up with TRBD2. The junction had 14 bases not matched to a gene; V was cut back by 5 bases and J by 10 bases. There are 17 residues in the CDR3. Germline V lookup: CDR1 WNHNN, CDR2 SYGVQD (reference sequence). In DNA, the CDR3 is TGCGCCAGCAGTTCCCCGACCACTAGCGGGGGGGCCGGGGAGCAGTTCTTC. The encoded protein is CASSSPTTSGGAGEQFF.

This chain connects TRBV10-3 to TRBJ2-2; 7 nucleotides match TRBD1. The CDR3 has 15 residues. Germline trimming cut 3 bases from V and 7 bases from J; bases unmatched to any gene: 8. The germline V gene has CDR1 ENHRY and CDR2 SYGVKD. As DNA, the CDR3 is TGTGCCATCAGTGAACGCTCTCAGGGGGACGGGGAGCTGTTTTTT. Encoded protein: CAISERSQGDGELFF.

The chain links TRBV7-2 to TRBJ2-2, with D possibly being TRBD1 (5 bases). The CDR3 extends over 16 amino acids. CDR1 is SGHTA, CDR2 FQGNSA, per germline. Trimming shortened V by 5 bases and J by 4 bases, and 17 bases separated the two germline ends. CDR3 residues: CASSIRAGISTGELFF. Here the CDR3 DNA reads TGTGCCAGCAGCATAAGGGCAGGGATAAGCACCGGGGAGCTGTTTTTT.